Included here is one TCR beta chain sequence, with context. Its antigen remains unknown. A single base separates this from a much larger clone, so it may be a read error. RNA transcripts gave rise to amplified TCR beta CDR3 regions. The TCR CDR3 first-round RT-PCR relied on the HTBI primer set. In TCRdb, the multiplex PCR reads were re-called with MiXCR into one record per CDR3 protein. The data show 150,000 or so distinct CDR3 sequences, around 20% seen once. V shed 5 bases and J 7 bases; nucleotides not matched to a gene: 11. The CDR3 loop spans 14 amino acids. CDR1 DFQATT and CDR2 SNEGSKA come from the germline V gene (reference sequence). This entry comes from a study of T cells in Graves' hyperthyroidism and ophthalmopathy. Study results and caveats: Classification by a 13 V-J model distinguished ophthalmopathy from stable hyperthyroidism.

This receptor was obtained from a woman aged 50 to 60 with Graves' hyperthyroidism that later progressed to Graves' ophthalmopathy. Sequenced input: blood. V usage is TRBV20-1 and J usage is TRBJ2-1, with 7 bases lining up with TRBD1. CDR3 amino acids: CSAGKGGPLNEQFF. DNA for the CDR3: TGCAGTGCTGGGAAAGGGGGCCCTTTGAATGAGCAGTTCTTC.